The 13 T cell receptor beta chains in this list originate from one sample, sequenced in a study of blood T cell repertoires in COVID-19. Generated by immunoSEQ multiplex PCR, the TCRdb table keeps only in-frame clones and is missing some. The table lists about 79,000 clones, approximately 90% of them singletons. Sequencing used peripheral blood. The receptors were sampled from a man in his 70s with active or convalescent COVID-19.

This clone appeared a single time. The V and J genes are TRBV5-5 and TRBJ2-2; a weak D match, TRBD1 (6 bases). This CDR3 comprises 16 residues. Germline CDR1 and CDR2: SGHKS and YYEKEE (reference sequence). V was pared by 3 bases and J by 1 base, with 13 bases between. The CDR3 DNA reads as TGTGCCAGCAGCTCAACTACGGGACAGAACACCGGGGAGCTGTTTTTT. Protein product: CASSSTTGQNTGELFF. Full variable domain (outside the CDR3, taken from reference TRBV5-5 and TRBJ2-2): DAGVTQSPTHLIKTRGQQVTLRCSPISGHKSVSWYQQVLGQGPQFIFQYYEKEERGRGNFPDRFSARQFPNYSSELNVNALLLGDSALYLCASSSTTGQNTGELFFGEGSRLTVL.

For this clone: At the DNA level, this CDR3 is encoded by other sequences in the same sample as well. The chain combines TRBV28 with TRBJ2-5; weak D call: TRBD1 (6 bases). Trimming took off 4 bases at V and 2 bases at J, with 11 bases between the two ends. The CDR3 spans 14 residues. Germline V lookup: CDR1 MDHEN, CDR2 SYDVKM. CDR3 residues: CASSSPDRQETQYF. The DNA of the CDR3 is TGTGCCAGCAGTTCTCCCGACAGGCAAGAGACCCAGTACTTC.

This chain uses TRBV19 with TRBJ1-1; D not certain. Trimming left V 8 bases short and J 0 bases short, with 13 bases between. CDR3 length equals 14 residues. CDR1 and CDR2 from the germline V gene are LNHDA and SQIVND (reference sequence). CDR3 nucleotide sequence: TGTGCCAGTGGGCGGGCAGTAATGAACACTGAAGCTTTCTTT. Its protein product is CASGRAVMNTEAFF.

This clone turned up a few times. V gene TRBV27 combines with J gene TRBJ2-7; D possibly corresponds to TRBD2 (5 bases). This CDR3 comprises 15 residues. Deletions cut 4 bases from V and 0 bases from J, with 13 bases between. Per germline, CDR1 MNHEY and CDR2 SMNVEV (reference sequence). CDR3 residues: CASSSIADFSYEQYF. The CDR3 coding sequence is TGTGCCAGCAGTTCTATTGCGGACTTCTCCTACGAGCAGTACTTC.

The chain has TRBV19 and TRBJ2-1; D might be TRBD1 (6 bases). Between the trimmed V and J ends, which lost 5 bases and 5 bases, there was a span of 13 bases. CDR1 is LNHDA, CDR2 SQIVND, per germline (reference sequence). CDR3 length equals 14 residues. This chain's CDR3 is CASSSGHPNNEQFF. The DNA for the CDR3 is TGTGCCAGTAGTTCGGGACATCCGAACAATGAGCAGTTCTTC.

The chain links TRBV15 to TRBJ2-3; a possible D gene is TRBD1 (6 bases). The germline CDR1 and CDR2 sequences are LNHNV and YYDKDF (reference sequence). V lost 6 bases to trimming and J lost 2 bases, with 12 bases between them. This CDR3 comprises 14 residues. The CDR3, as DNA: TGTGCCACCAGTATCGGACAGTTCACAGATACGCAGTATTTT. It codes for CATSIGQFTDTQYF.

This clone was counted between two and nine times. This chain uses TRBV2 with TRBJ1-6; D possibly corresponds to TRBD1 (6 bases). Germline V lookup: CDR1 SNHLY, CDR2 FYNNEI. The CDR3 runs 17 residues. V lost 4 bases and J lost 7, with 20 bases in between. The CDR3 nucleotides read TGTGCCAGCAGTGTCCCACAGGGACATACACCAAATTCACCCCTCCACTTT. Its protein product is CASSVPQGHTPNSPLHF. The full variable domain, completed using reference TRBV2 and TRBJ1-6, is EPEVTQTPSHQVTQMGQEVILRCVPISNHLYFYWYRQILGQKVEFLVSFYNNEISEKSEIFDDQFSVERPDGSNFTLKIRSTKLEDSAMYFCASSVPQGHTPNSPLHFGNGTRLTVT.

The chain combines TRBV7-9 with TRBJ2-5; no clear D. The CDR3 length is 12 residues. The V end was cut by 2 bases, the J end by 4 bases, with 5 bases between. Germline CDR1 and CDR2: SEHNR and FQNEAQ (reference sequence). The CDR3 DNA sequence: TGTGCCAGCAGCTTATTCCTAGAGACCCAGTACTTC. It codes for CASSLFLETQYF.

This clone was detected a few times. The gene calls are TRBV6-2 or TRBV6-3 and TRBJ2-7; TRBD1 agrees at 11 bases. Germline CDR1 and CDR2: MNHEY and SVGEGT. The length of the CDR3 is 15 residues. V trimming: 5 bases; J trimming: 3 bases; junction bases outside the gene matches: 6. The CDR3 nucleotides are TGTGCCAGCAGTGATCCGGGACAGGGGGACTACGAGCAGTACTTC. Translating it yields CASSDPGQGDYEQYF.

The chain carries TRBV4-1 and TRBJ1-2; maybe TRBD1 (6 bases). The V and J ends lost 6 bases and 2 bases respectively, with 16 bases between them. CDR1 is MGHRA, CDR2 YSYEKL, per germline. This CDR3 region has 15 residues. CDR3 in DNA: TGCGCCAGCAGTACGGACCCCAGGGGAAACTATGGCTACACCTTC. This translates into CASSTDPRGNYGYTF.

J is TRBJ1-6 and V is TRBV25-1; the D is unclear. Germline assignment: CDR1 MGHDK and CDR2 SYGVNS. Trimming took off 3 bases at V and 10 bases at J, with 10 bases between the two ends. The CDR3 totals 13 residues. CDR3 protein: CASSERVGSPLHF. The CDR3 nucleotides read TGTGCCAGCAGTGAGAGGGTGGGCTCACCCCTCCACTTT.

The chain couples TRBV7-6 to TRBJ1-4, with 8 bases matching TRBD1. J lost 8 bases, V lost 2 bases, and 10 bases had no gene match. Germline V gives CDR1 SGHVS, CDR2 FNYEAQ. There are 16 residues in the CDR3. CDR3: CASSLSRTGSGEKLFF. CDR3 coding DNA: TGTGCCAGCAGCTTATCGAGGACAGGGTCGGGAGAAAAACTGTTTTTT.

The chain recombines TRBV19 with TRBJ2-3, with unresolved D. This CDR3 has 14 amino acids. In germline, CDR1 is LNHDA, CDR2 SQIVND (reference sequence). Between the trimmed V and J ends, which lost 3 bases and 8 bases, there was a span of 15 bases. This CDR3 reads CASSIGTGTGTQYF. The CDR3 nucleotides are TGTGCCAGTAGTATTGGCACCGGAACGGGTACGCAGTATTTT.